The rows below give T cell receptor beta chains drawn from one sample of a study of cytomegalovirus exposure and HLA in healthy donors. Using immunoSEQ multiplex PCR, the repertoire was profiled, and TCRdb retains in-frame clones only, with some absent. The sample consists of 120,000 or so clones, 76% of them appearing once. Sequencing used PBMCs. The source of these receptors is a man in his thirties or forties in good health and CMV-seropositive. The CDR3 runs from the conserved cysteine through the conserved F or W. The order of the fields is CDR3 length, J gene, V gene, clone size, D gene, CDR3 protein, CDR3 DNA. A D gene is named only where the DNA matches it firmly. A clone size is listed for some rows: how often the clone was seen (once, few, many), or a class if it is expanded.

CDR3 length: 15
J gene: TRBJ1-1
V gene: TRBV7-2
clone size: once
D gene: TRBD1
CDR3 protein: CASTKGRDSHPEAFF
CDR3 DNA: TGTGCCAGCACCAAGGGCCGGGACAGCCATCCTGAAGCTTTCTTT

CDR3 length: 12
J gene: TRBJ1-2
V gene: TRBV7-9
clone size: .
D gene: .
CDR3 protein: CASSLEGYGYTF
CDR3 DNA: TGTGCCAGCAGCTTAGAGGGGTATGGCTACACCTTC

CDR3 length: 14
J gene: TRBJ1-5
V gene: TRBV2
clone size: .
D gene: .
CDR3 protein: CASSVAGADQPQHF
CDR3 DNA: TGTGCCAGCAGTGTGGCGGGGGCCGATCAGCCCCAGCATTTT

CDR3 length: 12
J gene: TRBJ2-7
V gene: TRBV7-6
clone size: .
D gene: .
CDR3 protein: CASSLGVHEQYF
CDR3 DNA: TGTGCCAGCAGCTTAGGAGTGCACGAGCAGTACTTC

CDR3 length: 16
J gene: TRBJ1-6
V gene: TRBV9
clone size: .
D gene: .
CDR3 protein: CASSGPRGADNSPLHF
CDR3 DNA: TGTGCCAGCAGCGGTCCCCGGGGGGCGGATAATTCACCCCTCCACTTT

CDR3 length: 18
J gene: TRBJ2-2
V gene: TRBV9
clone size: few
D gene: TRBD2
CDR3 protein: CASSSTSGVYSNTGELFF
CDR3 DNA: TGTGCCAGCAGCTCGACTAGCGGGGTCTACTCGAACACCGGGGAGCTGTTTTTT

CDR3 length: 12
J gene: TRBJ2-1
V gene: TRBV14
clone size: .
D gene: .
CDR3 protein: CASSQDSNEQFF
CDR3 DNA: TGTGCCAGCAGCCAAGACTCCAATGAGCAGTTCTTC

CDR3 length: 19
J gene: TRBJ2-6
V gene: TRBV18
clone size: .
D gene: TRBD2
CDR3 protein: CASSPALAGGPAGANVLTF
CDR3 DNA: TGTGCCAGCTCACCAGCACTAGCGGGGGGTCCTGCTGGGGCCAACGTCCTGACTTTC

CDR3 length: 14
J gene: TRBJ1-5
V gene: TRBV6-5
clone size: .
D gene: .
CDR3 protein: CASRAGHRAQPQHF
CDR3 DNA: TGTGCCAGCAGGGCAGGGCATAGGGCGCAGCCCCAGCATTTT

CDR3 length: 15
J gene: TRBJ2-7
V gene: TRBV6-1
clone size: .
D gene: TRBD2
CDR3 protein: CASTPGLADNYEQYF
CDR3 DNA: TGTGCCAGCACCCCCGGACTAGCGGATAACTACGAGCAGTACTTC

CDR3 length: 14
J gene: TRBJ2-5
V gene: TRBV30
clone size: .
D gene: .
CDR3 protein: CAWSGFGVAETQYF
CDR3 DNA: TGTGCCTGGAGCGGGTTCGGGGTCGCGGAGACCCAGTACTTC

CDR3 length: 15
J gene: TRBJ2-2
V gene: TRBV5-4
clone size: few
D gene: TRBD1
CDR3 protein: CASSAGTGTDGELFF
CDR3 DNA: TGTGCCAGCAGCGCCGGGACAGGGACGGACGGGGAGCTGTTTTTT

CDR3 length: 18
J gene: TRBJ2-6
V gene: TRBV7-9
clone size: once
D gene: .
CDR3 protein: CASSPAEPTGSGANVLTF
CDR3 DNA: TGTGCCAGCAGCCCCGCCGAACCGACAGGAAGCGGGGCCAACGTCCTGACTTTC

CDR3 length: 11
J gene: TRBJ2-2
V gene: TRBV30
clone size: .
D gene: .
CDR3 protein: CAWSRTGELFF
CDR3 DNA: TGTGCCTGGTCGCGGACCGGGGAGCTGTTTTTT

CDR3 length: 14
J gene: TRBJ1-1
V gene: TRBV28
clone size: .
D gene: TRBD1
CDR3 protein: CASSTGQGRTEAFF
CDR3 DNA: TGTGCCAGCAGTACGGGACAGGGGCGGACTGAAGCTTTCTTT

CDR3 length: 15
J gene: TRBJ2-2
V gene: TRBV2
clone size: .
D gene: TRBD1
CDR3 protein: CASSTGGAATGELFF
CDR3 DNA: TGTGCCAGCAGTACAGGGGGCGCCGCCACCGGGGAGCTGTTTTTT

CDR3 length: 12
J gene: TRBJ1-2
V gene: TRBV6-1
clone size: .
D gene: .
CDR3 protein: CASSDWDTYYTF
CDR3 DNA: TGTGCCAGCAGTGATTGGGACACTTACTACACCTTC

CDR3 length: 15
J gene: TRBJ2-7
V gene: TRBV19
clone size: .
D gene: .
CDR3 protein: CASSTSGLRSYEQYF
CDR3 DNA: TGTGCCAGTAGTACATCGGGACTCCGGTCCTACGAGCAGTACTTC

CDR3 length: 15
J gene: TRBJ2-5
V gene: TRBV5-1
clone size: .
D gene: TRBD2
CDR3 protein: CASSLGSSGQETQYF
CDR3 DNA: TGCGCCAGCAGCTTGGGGTCTAGCGGCCAAGAGACCCAGTACTTC

CDR3 length: 16
J gene: TRBJ2-3
V gene: TRBV7-9
clone size: .
D gene: .
CDR3 protein: CASSLGQGPFADTQYF
CDR3 DNA: TGTGCCAGCAGCTTAGGGCAGGGCCCCTTCGCAGATACGCAGTATTTT

CDR3 length: 18
J gene: TRBJ1-6
V gene: TRBV9
clone size: .
D gene: .
CDR3 protein: CASSASRGGAGDNSPLHF
CDR3 DNA: TGTGCCAGCAGCGCCTCCCGGGGGGGGGCTGGGGATAATTCACCCCTCCACTTT

CDR3 length: 15
J gene: TRBJ2-2
V gene: TRBV15
clone size: few
D gene: .
CDR3 protein: CATSLDSVGTGELFF
CDR3 DNA: TGTGCCACCAGCCTCGACAGTGTCGGCACCGGGGAGCTGTTTTTT

CDR3 length: 18
J gene: TRBJ1-4
V gene: TRBV5-1
clone size: .
D gene: .
CDR3 protein: CASSLDIVTAATNEKLFF
CDR3 DNA: TGCGCCAGCAGCTTGGATATTGTAACAGCTGCAACTAATGAAAAACTGTTTTTT

CDR3 length: 14
J gene: TRBJ1-1
V gene: TRBV11-2
clone size: .
D gene: .
CDR3 protein: CASSFRTANTEAFF
CDR3 DNA: TGTGCCAGCAGCTTCCGAACTGCGAACACTGAAGCTTTCTTT

CDR3 length: 13
J gene: TRBJ1-1
V gene: TRBV29-1
clone size: .
D gene: .
CDR3 protein: CSVDRAMNTEAFF
CDR3 DNA: TGCAGCGTTGACAGGGCGATGAACACTGAAGCTTTCTTT

CDR3 length: 14
J gene: TRBJ2-5
V gene: TRBV21-1
clone size: .
D gene: .
CDR3 protein: CASRPGAVQETQYF
CDR3 DNA: TGTGCCAGCAGACCTGGGGCAGTCCAAGAGACCCAGTACTTC

CDR3 length: 14
J gene: TRBJ1-1
V gene: TRBV4-2
clone size: .
D gene: .
CDR3 protein: CASSQDTTSTEAFF
CDR3 DNA: TGTGCCAGCAGCCAAGATACAACGTCCACCGAAGCTTTCTTT

CDR3 length: 13
J gene: TRBJ2-1
V gene: TRBV6-1
clone size: .
D gene: TRBD2
CDR3 protein: CATSSGDRNEQFF
CDR3 DNA: TGTGCCACCTCTAGCGGGGACCGCAATGAGCAGTTCTTC

CDR3 length: 15
J gene: TRBJ2-1
V gene: TRBV11-2
clone size: .
D gene: .
CDR3 protein: CASSLVPGQNNEQFF
CDR3 DNA: TGTGCCAGCAGCTTAGTCCCAGGGCAGAATAATGAGCAGTTCTTC

CDR3 length: 17
J gene: TRBJ1-4
V gene: TRBV13
clone size: .
D gene: TRBD1
CDR3 protein: CASSLSSGGLTNEKLFF
CDR3 DNA: TGTGCCAGCAGCTTATCGTCAGGGGGTCTTACTAATGAAAAACTGTTTTTT

CDR3 length: 12
J gene: TRBJ1-5
V gene: TRBV19
clone size: once
D gene: .
CDR3 protein: CAAGQHNQPQHF
CDR3 DNA: TGTGCCGCGGGGCAGCACAATCAGCCCCAGCATTTT

CDR3 length: 14
J gene: TRBJ2-5
V gene: TRBV7-9
clone size: .
D gene: .
CDR3 protein: CASSLWAGQETQYF
CDR3 DNA: TGTGCCAGCAGCTTATGGGCAGGCCAAGAGACCCAGTACTTC

CDR3 length: 11
J gene: TRBJ1-2
V gene: TRBV14
clone size: .
D gene: .
CDR3 protein: CASSHVGDYTF
CDR3 DNA: TGTGCCAGCAGCCACGTCGGGGACTACACCTTC

CDR3 length: 13
J gene: TRBJ1-1
V gene: TRBV7-2
clone size: .
D gene: .
CDR3 protein: CASMGSMGTEAFF
CDR3 DNA: TGTGCCAGCATGGGCAGTATGGGCACTGAAGCTTTCTTT

CDR3 length: 12
J gene: TRBJ2-2
V gene: TRBV10-1
clone size: .
D gene: .
CDR3 protein: CASSRGTGELFF
CDR3 DNA: TGCGCCAGCAGTCGGGGGACCGGGGAGCTGTTTTTT

CDR3 length: 15
J gene: TRBJ1-3
V gene: TRBV9
clone size: once
D gene: TRBD1
CDR3 protein: CASSVTGTGGNTIYF
CDR3 DNA: TGTGCCAGCAGCGTGACCGGGACAGGGGGAAACACCATATATTTT

CDR3 length: 11
J gene: TRBJ1-1
V gene: TRBV29-1
clone size: .
D gene: .
CDR3 protein: CSVEGAGEAFF
CDR3 DNA: TGCAGCGTTGAGGGTGCGGGTGAAGCTTTCTTT

CDR3 length: 11
J gene: TRBJ2-7
V gene: TRBV2
clone size: .
D gene: .
CDR3 protein: CASSKGYEQYF
CDR3 DNA: TGTGCCAGCAGTAAGGGGTACGAGCAGTACTTC

CDR3 length: 15
J gene: TRBJ2-7
V gene: TRBV14
clone size: .
D gene: .
CDR3 protein: CASSQRPGTSYEQYF
CDR3 DNA: TGTGCCAGCAGCCAGCGCCCGGGAACATCCTACGAGCAGTACTTC

CDR3 length: 17
J gene: TRBJ1-2
V gene: TRBV23-1
clone size: .
D gene: TRBD1
CDR3 protein: CASNMDRGSCRNYGYTF
CDR3 DNA: TGCGCCAGCAACATGGACAGGGGAAGTTGTCGGAACTATGGCTACACCTTC

CDR3 length: 15
J gene: TRBJ2-1
V gene: TRBV6-1
clone size: .
D gene: TRBD2
CDR3 protein: CASSVSGGSYNEQFF
CDR3 DNA: TGTGCCAGCAGCGTCAGCGGGGGCTCATACAATGAGCAGTTCTTC

CDR3 length: 17
J gene: TRBJ1-4
V gene: TRBV7-8
clone size: .
D gene: .
CDR3 protein: CASSLATGIATNEKLFF
CDR3 DNA: TGTGCCAGCAGCTTAGCCACAGGGATTGCAACTAATGAAAAACTGTTTTTT

CDR3 length: 15
J gene: TRBJ2-7
V gene: TRBV5-5
clone size: few
D gene: .
CDR3 protein: CASSLALGGWYEQYF
CDR3 DNA: TGTGCCAGCAGCTTGGCGCTAGGGGGTTGGTACGAGCAGTACTTC

CDR3 length: 18
J gene: TRBJ1-3
V gene: TRBV19
clone size: few
D gene: .
CDR3 protein: CASSIDLAGKSSGNTIYF
CDR3 DNA: TGTGCCAGTAGTATAGATCTGGCAGGCAAGAGCTCTGGAAACACCATATATTTT